Listed here are 15 T cell receptor beta chains from one sample, sequenced in a study of tumor and adjacent non-tumor tissue in lung cancer. This sample's RNA came from whole unsorted tissue. TCRbeta libraries were built with three rounds of nested PCR, modified from ARM-PCR. TCRdb analysed the multiplex PCR reads with MiXCR anew, one entry per CDR3 protein. Among approximately 90,000 distinct CDR3 sequences listed, approximately 65% were seen once. Sequenced sample: lung tumor tissue. The receptors stem from a man aged 55 to 70 with non-small cell lung cancer.

V gene TRBV6-2 or TRBV6-3 combines with J gene TRBJ2-2; the match to TRBD1 covers 10 bases. Looked up from germline, CDR1 is MNHEY and CDR2 is SVGEGT. This CDR3 has 16 amino acids. V lost 9 bases and J lost 7; bases outside the gene matches: 14. CDR3 coding DNA: TGTGCCAGGAGACCCCTGGGACAGGGGTTTGTCGGGGAGCTGTTTTTT. Protein sequence: CARRPLGQGFVGELFF.

The rearrangement links TRBV4-1 to TRBJ1-1; a possible D gene is TRBD1 (5 bases). From germline, CDR1 is MGHRA and CDR2 YSYEKL. The V end lost 4 bases, the J end lost 1 base, and 10 bases lay between the germline ends. The CDR3 has 14 amino acids. Written as DNA, the CDR3 is TGCGCCAGCAGCCGAGTGGGGACGAACACTGAAGCTTTCTTT. Its protein is CASSRVGTNTEAFF.

On this clonotype: One end of the junction is discordant with germline, which a read error may explain. J is TRBJ2-7 and V is TRBV12-3 or TRBV12-4; D gene unclear. This CDR3 is built from 11 residues. CDR3 sequence: CASRGPGQQCF. The CDR3 nucleotides read TGTGCCAGCAGGGGCCCGGGCCAACAGTGCTTC.

This clonotype appeared many times. The chain recombines TRBV7-9 with TRBJ2-3, with D possibly matching TRBD2 (5 bases). Trimming stripped 1 base from V and 1 base from J, with 12 bases between. Germline CDR1 and CDR2: SEHNR and FQNEAQ (reference sequence). The CDR3 is 16 amino acids. Here the CDR3 reads CASSLGGLLGTDTQYF. The CDR3 coding sequence is TGTGCCAGCAGCTTAGGAGGACTCTTAGGCACAGATACGCAGTATTTT.

Remarks on this clonotype: Given a much more abundant clone one base away, this may be a read error. The CDR3 protein is CAWRPPNDIETQYF. In DNA form, the CDR3 reads TGTGCCTGGAGACCTCCGAATGACATAGAGACCCAGTACTTC. The V gene is TRBV30, the J gene TRBJ2-5; no clear D. Trimming took 3 bases from V and 4 from J, leaving 15 bases between them. This CDR3 comprises 14 residues. CDR1 GTSNPN and CDR2 SVGIG come from the germline V gene (reference sequence).

With respect to this clonotype: A much larger clone lies a single base off, so this may be a read error. The V gene is TRBV12-3 or TRBV12-4, the J gene TRBJ1-3; no clear D. The CDR3 sequence is 13 residues long. CDR3 nucleotides: TGTGCCGGCAGTGTGGACTCTGGAAACACCATATATTTT. Its protein is CAGSVDSGNTIYF.

V is TRBV6-5 and J is TRBJ2-7; D gene ambiguous. From germline, CDR1 is MNHEY and CDR2 SVGAGI. The CDR3 consists of 12 residues. The V end lost 8 bases, the J end lost 5 bases, and 13 bases lay between the germline ends. This CDR3 reads CASGPVSDEQYF. CDR3 in DNA: TGTGCCAGCGGCCCTGTGTCCGACGAGCAGTACTTC.

The chain has TRBV6-2 or TRBV6-3 and TRBJ1-1; D is undetermined. V lost 3 bases, J lost 0 bases, and 8 bases lay in between. The CDR3 consists of 14 residues. Germline V gene lookup returns CDR1 MNHEY and CDR2 SVGEGT. CDR3 in amino acids: CASSYFSVNTEAFF. CDR3 DNA: TGTGCCAGCAGTTATTTCAGTGTGAACACTGAAGCTTTCTTT.

In its sample, this clonotype was seen once. The junction departs from the called germline gene at one end, perhaps through a read error. V gene TRBV4-3 combines with J gene TRBJ1-5, with D maybe TRBD1 (5 bases). The CDR3 is 13 amino acids. The germline V gene encodes CDR1 LGHNA and CDR2 YSLEER. CDR3 bases: TGCGCCAGCAGCCAAGATCGGGACCAGCTCCAGCATTTT. Translating it yields CASSQDRDQLQHF.

Comments on this clonotype: The junction and the germline gene differ at one end; a read error may be behind it. This rearrangement joins TRBV4-2 to TRBJ1-5; possibly TRBD1 for D (5 bases). The germline gives CDR1 LGHNA, CDR2 YNFKEQ. This CDR3 spans 19 amino acids. The CDR3 nucleotides are TGTGCCAGTAGCCAACGAATCGGGGCATCTGGAGGGGGCAATCAGCCCCAGCATTTT. It encodes CASSQRIGASGGGNQPQHF.

About this clonotype itself: An end of the junction differs from the germline gene, which may be a read error. The chain is built from TRBV6-6 and TRBJ2-1; 11 bases line up with TRBD2. In germline, CDR1 is MNHNY, CDR2 SVGAGI (reference sequence). CDR3 length: 16 amino acids. For the CDR3, the DNA is TGTGCCAACAAGGCTAGCGGGAGGTCCTCCCACAATGAGCAGTTCTTC. Protein sequence: CANKASGRSSHNEQFF.

This clonotype was recorded at least ten times. V and J are TRBV27 and TRBJ2-1, with TRBD1 identical over 8 bases. This CDR3 is 16 amino acids long. V gave up 2 bases and J gave up 3 bases; unmatched junction bases: 6. In germline, CDR1 is MNHEY, CDR2 SMNVEV (reference sequence). The CDR3: CASSLGPGQVYNEQFF. The CDR3 coding sequence is TGTGCCAGCAGTTTAGGGCCGGGACAGGTCTACAATGAGCAGTTCTTC.

The V call is TRBV11-1, the J call TRBJ2-7, with D perhaps TRBD1 (5 bases). V was trimmed by 2 bases and J by 8 bases, leaving 19 bases between them. Germline-derived CDR1 and CDR2 are SGHAT and FQDESV (reference sequence). The CDR3 length is 15 residues. In nucleotides, the CDR3 is TGTGCCAGCAGCTTACTGCAGGGCACTTTGAGGAAGCAGTACTTC. This encodes CASSLLQGTLRKQYF. The full variable domain, completed using reference TRBV11-1 and TRBJ2-7, is EAEVAQSPRYKITEKSQAVAFWCDPISGHATLYWYRQILGQGPELLVQFQDESVVDDSQLPKDRFSAERLKGVDSTLKIQPAELGDSAMYLCASSLLQGTLRKQYFGPGTRLTVT.

CDR3 region: CASSLAEMGMNTEAFF. DNA of the CDR3: TGTGCCAGCAGCTTAGCGGAGATGGGGATGAACACTGAAGCTTTCTTT. This chain joins TRBV11-2 and TRBJ1-1; the D is unclear. CDR1 and CDR2 from the germline V gene are SGHAT and FQNNGV. Trimming left V 1 base short and J 0 bases short, with 12 bases between. This CDR3 is 16 amino acids long.

In its sample, this clonotype was seen many times. The gene calls are TRBV6-2 or TRBV6-3 and TRBJ2-5; no reliable D call. This CDR3 region has 13 residues. In germline, CDR1 is MNHEY, CDR2 SVGEGT. V lost 4 bases to trimming and J lost 2 bases, with 8 bases between them. The DNA of the CDR3 is TGTGCCAGCAGTTTGAAAATACAAGAGACCCAGTACTTC. Amino acids: CASSLKIQETQYF.